This entry features one T cell receptor beta chain sequence. Data came from immunoSEQ multiplex PCR; TCRdb stores just in-frame clones and leaves some out. The sample has a few hundred thousand clones, around 80% seen once. The CDR3 extends over 15 amino acids. The V end was cut by 5 bases, the J end by 6 bases, with 16 bases between. Germline-derived CDR1 and CDR2 are SEHNR and FQNEAQ (reference sequence). The data belong to a study of blood T cell repertoires in COVID-19. This TCR came from a woman aged 18-29 years with acute or convalescent COVID-19. The chain couples TRBV7-9 to TRBJ1-4; D perhaps matches TRBD1 (5 bases). Material for sequencing was peripheral blood. CDR3 sequence reads: CASSPRGSGDEKLFF. The CDR3 DNA follows: TGTGCCAGCAGCCCCCGGGGCTCGGGGGATGAAAAACTGTTTTTT.